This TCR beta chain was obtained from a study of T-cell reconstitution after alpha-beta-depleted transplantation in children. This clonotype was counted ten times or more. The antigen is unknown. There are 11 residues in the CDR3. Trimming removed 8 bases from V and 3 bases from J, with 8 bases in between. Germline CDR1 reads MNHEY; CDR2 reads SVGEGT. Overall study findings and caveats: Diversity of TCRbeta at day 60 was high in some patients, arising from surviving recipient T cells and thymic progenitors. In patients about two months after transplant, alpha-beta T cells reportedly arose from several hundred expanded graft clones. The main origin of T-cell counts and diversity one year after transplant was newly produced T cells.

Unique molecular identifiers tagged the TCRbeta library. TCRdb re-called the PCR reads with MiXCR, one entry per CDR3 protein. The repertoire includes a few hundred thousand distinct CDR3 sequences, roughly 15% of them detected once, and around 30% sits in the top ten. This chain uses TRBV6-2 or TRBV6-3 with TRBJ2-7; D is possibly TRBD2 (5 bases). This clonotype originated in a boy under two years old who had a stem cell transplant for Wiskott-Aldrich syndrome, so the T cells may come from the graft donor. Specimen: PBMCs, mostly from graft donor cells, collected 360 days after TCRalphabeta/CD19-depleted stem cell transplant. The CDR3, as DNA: TGTGCCAGCTGGAGCGGCTACGAGCAGTACTTC. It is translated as CASWSGYEQYF.